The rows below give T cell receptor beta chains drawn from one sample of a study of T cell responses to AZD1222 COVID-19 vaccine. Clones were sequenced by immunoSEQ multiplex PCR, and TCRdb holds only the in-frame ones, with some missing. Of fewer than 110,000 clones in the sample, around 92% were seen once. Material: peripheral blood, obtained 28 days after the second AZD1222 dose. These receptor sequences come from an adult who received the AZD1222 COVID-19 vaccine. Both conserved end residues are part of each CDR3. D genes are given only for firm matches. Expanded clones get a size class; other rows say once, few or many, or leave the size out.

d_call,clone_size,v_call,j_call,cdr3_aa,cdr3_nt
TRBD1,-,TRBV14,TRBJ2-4,CASSQGQGLAKNIQYF,TGTGCCAGCAGCCAAGGACAGGGTTTAGCCAAAAACATTCAGTACTTC
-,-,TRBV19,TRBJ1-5,CASSIGNQPQHF,TGTGCCAGTAGTATAGGCAATCAGCCCCAGCATTTT
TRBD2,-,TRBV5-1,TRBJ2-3,CASSGGTSGSTTDTQYF,TGCGCCAGCAGCGGAGGGACTAGCGGGAGCACCACAGATACGCAGTATTTT
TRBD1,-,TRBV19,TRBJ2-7,CASTPGTDYEQYF,TGTGCCAGTACTCCCGGGACAGACTACGAGCAGTACTTC
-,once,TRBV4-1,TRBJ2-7,CASSQDLGRSYEQYF,TGCGCCAGCAGCCAAGATCTTGGCAGGTCCTACGAGCAGTACTTC
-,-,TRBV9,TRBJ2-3,CASSVGGHLPDTQYF,TGTGCCAGCAGCGTTGGGGGGCATTTGCCAGATACGCAGTATTTT
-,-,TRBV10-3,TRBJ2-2,CAISSRLDTGELFF,TGTGCCATCAGTAGCCGACTAGACACCGGGGAGCTGTTTTTT
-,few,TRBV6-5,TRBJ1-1,CASSYRNTEAFF,TGTGCCAGCAGTTACAGGAACACTGAAGCTTTCTTT
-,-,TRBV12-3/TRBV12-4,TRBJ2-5,CASSLNGQYF,TGTGCCAGCAGTTTGAACGGTCAGTACTTC
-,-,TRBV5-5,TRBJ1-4,CASSGRERVAGHVKLFF,TGTGCCAGCAGCGGACGAGAGAGGGTGGCGGGCCACGTGAAACTGTTTTTT
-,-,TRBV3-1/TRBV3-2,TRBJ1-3,CASSQGVLGGLSSGNTIYF,TGTGCCAGCAGCCAAGGTGTTTTGGGGGGACTTTCCTCTGGAAACACCATATATTTT
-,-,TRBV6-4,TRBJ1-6,CASRARGTVNSPLHF,TGTGCCAGCAGGGCCAGAGGGACGGTGAATTCACCCCTCCACTTT
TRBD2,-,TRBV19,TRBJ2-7,CASSNQRETTYEQYF,TGTGCCAGTAGTAACCAGCGGGAGACAACCTACGAGCAGTACTTC
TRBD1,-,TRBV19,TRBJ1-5,CASSQDRGQPQHF,TGTGCCAGTAGCCAGGACAGGGGACAGCCCCAGCATTTT
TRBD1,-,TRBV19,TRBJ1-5,CASTPDRGGYQPQHF,TGTGCCAGTACCCCGGACAGGGGGGGGTACCAGCCCCAGCATTTT
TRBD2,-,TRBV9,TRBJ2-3,CASSVVAGGRTDTQYF,TGTGCCAGCAGCGTAGTAGCGGGGGGAAGGACAGATACGCAGTATTTT
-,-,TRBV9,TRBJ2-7,CASGSFYEQYF,TGTGCCAGCGGGAGTTTCTACGAGCAGTACTTC
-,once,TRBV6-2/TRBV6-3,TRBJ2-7,CASSSKGSLYEQYF,TGTGCCAGCAGTTCGAAAGGCAGCCTATACGAGCAGTACTTC
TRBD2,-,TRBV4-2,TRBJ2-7,CASSRAGSGNYEQYF,TGTGCCAGCAGCCGAGCAGGTAGCGGGAACTACGAGCAGTACTTC
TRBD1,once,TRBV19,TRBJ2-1,CASSRQGAVRTNEQFF,TGTGCCAGTAGCCGACAGGGGGCCGTTAGGACAAATGAGCAGTTCTTC
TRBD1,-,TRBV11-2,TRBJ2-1,CASRAPGQGNYNEQFF,TGTGCCAGCAGGGCCCCGGGACAGGGGAACTACAATGAGCAGTTCTTC
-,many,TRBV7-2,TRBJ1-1,CASSPRTLEVGPEAFF,TGTGCCAGCAGCCCTAGGACACTAGAGGTGGGACCAGAAGCTTTCTTT
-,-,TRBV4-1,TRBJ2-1,CASRSTGNNEQFF,TGCGCCAGCAGGAGCACAGGGAACAATGAGCAGTTCTTC
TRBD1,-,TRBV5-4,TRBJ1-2,CASSLRTGYGYTF,TGTGCCAGCAGCTTGAGGACAGGCTATGGCTACACCTTC
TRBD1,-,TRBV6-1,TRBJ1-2,CASSSGDSSFYGYTF,TGTGCCAGCAGTTCTGGGGACAGTAGCTTTTATGGCTACACCTTC
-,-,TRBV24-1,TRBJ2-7,CATSDWDYEQYF,TGTGCCACCAGTGATTGGGACTACGAGCAGTACTTC
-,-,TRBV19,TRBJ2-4,CASSSNWDWWGLAKNIQYF,TGTGCCAGTAGTAGTAATTGGGACTGGTGGGGGTTAGCCAAAAACATTCAGTACTTC
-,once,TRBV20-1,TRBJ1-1,CSAALNTEAFF,TGCAGTGCTGCGTTGAACACTGAAGCTTTCTTT
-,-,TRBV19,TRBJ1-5,CASTQVLYSNQPQHF,TGTGCCAGTACACAGGTACTTTATAGCAATCAGCCCCAGCATTTT
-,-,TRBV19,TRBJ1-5,CASSIEGAGGVRNQPQHF,TGTGCCAGTAGTATTGAAGGGGCAGGTGGGGTTCGCAATCAGCCCCAGCATTTT
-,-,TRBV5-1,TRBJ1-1,CASSPVQGMNTEAFF,TGCGCCAGCAGCCCCGTACAGGGCATGAACACTGAAGCTTTCTTT
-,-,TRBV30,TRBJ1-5,CAWSVTVGKPQHF,TGTGCCTGGAGTGTAACAGTTGGGAAGCCCCAGCATTTT
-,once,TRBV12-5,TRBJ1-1,CASGLERFVGTGSSGEAFF,TGTGCTAGTGGTTTGGAGCGGTTCGTGGGCACCGGATCGTCTGGTGAAGCTTTCTTT
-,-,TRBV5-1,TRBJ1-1,CASSWTVQNTEAFF,TGCGCCAGCAGCTGGACCGTTCAAAACACTGAAGCTTTCTTT
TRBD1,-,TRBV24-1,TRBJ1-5,CATSDSGQTNQPQHF,TGTGCCACCAGTGACTCGGGACAGACCAATCAGCCCCAGCATTTT
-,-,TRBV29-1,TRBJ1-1,CSAAIGGSDTEAFF,TGCAGCGCGGCCATAGGAGGGTCGGACACTGAAGCTTTCTTT
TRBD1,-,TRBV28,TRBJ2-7,CASSFSRRGHEQYF,TGTGCCAGCAGTTTTAGTAGAAGGGGGCACGAGCAGTACTTC
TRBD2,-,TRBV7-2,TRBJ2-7,CASGLLPEGSSGRNYEQYF,TGTGCCAGCGGCCTTCTTCCGGAGGGGTCTAGCGGGAGGAACTACGAGCAGTACTTC
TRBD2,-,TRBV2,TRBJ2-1,CASSELAGGFNEQFF,TGTGCCAGCAGTGAACTAGCGGGAGGGTTCAATGAGCAGTTCTTC
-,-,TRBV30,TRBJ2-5,CAWSRGRDQETQYF,TGTGCCTGGAGCCGTGGAAGGGACCAAGAGACCCAGTACTTC
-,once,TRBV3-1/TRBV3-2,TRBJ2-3,CASSQDLGLANTDTQYF,TGTGCCAGCAGCCAAGATCTGGGCCTAGCAAACACAGATACGCAGTATTTT
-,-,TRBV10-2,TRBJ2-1,CASRGGQSLNEQFF,TGCGCCAGCAGGGGAGGACAGAGCCTCAATGAGCAGTTCTTC
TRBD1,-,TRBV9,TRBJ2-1,CASSVAGQGGNEQFF,TGTGCCAGCAGCGTAGCAGGACAGGGTGGCAATGAGCAGTTCTTC
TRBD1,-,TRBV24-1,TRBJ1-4,CATSDFPFFYRDSYNEKLFF,TGTGCCACCAGTGATTTTCCGTTTTTCTACCGGGACAGCTATAATGAAAAACTGTTTTTT
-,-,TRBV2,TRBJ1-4,CASSELPGDEKLFF,TGTGCCAGCAGTGAACTACCTGGGGATGAAAAACTGTTTTTT